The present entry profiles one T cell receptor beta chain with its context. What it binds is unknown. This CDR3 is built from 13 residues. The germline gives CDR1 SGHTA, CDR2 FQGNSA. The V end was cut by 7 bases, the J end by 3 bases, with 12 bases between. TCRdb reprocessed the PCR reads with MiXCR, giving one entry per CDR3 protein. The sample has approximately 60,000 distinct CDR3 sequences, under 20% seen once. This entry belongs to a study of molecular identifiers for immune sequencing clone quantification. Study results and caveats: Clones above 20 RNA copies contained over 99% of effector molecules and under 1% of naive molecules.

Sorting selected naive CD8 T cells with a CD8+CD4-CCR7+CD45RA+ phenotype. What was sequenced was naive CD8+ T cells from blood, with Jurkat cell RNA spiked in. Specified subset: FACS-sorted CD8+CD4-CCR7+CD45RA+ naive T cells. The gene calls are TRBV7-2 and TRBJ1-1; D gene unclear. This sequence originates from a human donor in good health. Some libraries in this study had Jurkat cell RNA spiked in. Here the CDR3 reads CASNLPLYTEAFF. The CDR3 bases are TGTGCCAGCAACCTACCACTATACACTGAAGCTTTCTTT.